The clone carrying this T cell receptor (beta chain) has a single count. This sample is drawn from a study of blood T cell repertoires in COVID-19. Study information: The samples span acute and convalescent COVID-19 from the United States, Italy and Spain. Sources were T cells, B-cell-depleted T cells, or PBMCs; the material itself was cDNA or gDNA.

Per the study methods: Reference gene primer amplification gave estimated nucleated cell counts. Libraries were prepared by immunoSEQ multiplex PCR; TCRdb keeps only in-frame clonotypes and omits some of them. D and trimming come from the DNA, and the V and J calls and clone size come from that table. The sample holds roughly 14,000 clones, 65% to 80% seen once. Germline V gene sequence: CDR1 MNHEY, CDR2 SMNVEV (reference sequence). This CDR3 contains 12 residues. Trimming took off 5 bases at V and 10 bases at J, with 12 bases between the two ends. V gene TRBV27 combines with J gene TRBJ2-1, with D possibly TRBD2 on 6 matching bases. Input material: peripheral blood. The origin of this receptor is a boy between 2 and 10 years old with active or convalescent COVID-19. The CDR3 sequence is CASSGTSNEQFF. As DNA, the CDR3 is TGTGCCAGCAGTGGGACTTCAAACGAGCAGTTCTTC.